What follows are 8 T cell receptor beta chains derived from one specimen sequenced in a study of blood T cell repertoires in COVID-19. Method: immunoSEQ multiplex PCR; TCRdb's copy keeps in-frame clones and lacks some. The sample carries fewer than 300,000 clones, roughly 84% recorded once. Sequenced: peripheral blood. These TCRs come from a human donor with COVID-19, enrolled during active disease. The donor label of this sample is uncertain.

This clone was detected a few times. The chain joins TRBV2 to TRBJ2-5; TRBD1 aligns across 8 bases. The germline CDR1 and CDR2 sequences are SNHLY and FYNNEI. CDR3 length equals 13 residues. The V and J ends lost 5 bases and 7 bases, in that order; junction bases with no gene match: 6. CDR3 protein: CASSLDTGGTQYF. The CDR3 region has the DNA TGTGCCAGCAGTTTAGACACAGGGGGGACCCAGTACTTC.

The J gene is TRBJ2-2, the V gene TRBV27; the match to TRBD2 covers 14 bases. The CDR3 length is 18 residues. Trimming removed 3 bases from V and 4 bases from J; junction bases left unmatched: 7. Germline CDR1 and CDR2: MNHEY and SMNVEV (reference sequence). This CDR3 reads CASSFPTSGRARTGELFF. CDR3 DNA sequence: TGTGCCAGCAGTTTCCCGACTAGCGGGAGGGCCCGCACCGGGGAGCTGTTTTTT.

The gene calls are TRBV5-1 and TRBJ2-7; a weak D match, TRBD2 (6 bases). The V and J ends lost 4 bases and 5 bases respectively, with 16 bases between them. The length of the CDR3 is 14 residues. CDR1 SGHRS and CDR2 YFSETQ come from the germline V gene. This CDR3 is CASSPSGRGHEQYF. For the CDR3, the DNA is TGCGCCAGCAGCCCTTCCGGGCGGGGCCACGAGCAGTACTTC.

CDR3 nucleotides: TGCGCCAGCAGCCAGGCTAACATGGGGGGCTCTGGAAACACCATATATTTT. Residues: CASSQANMGGSGNTIYF. This sequence joins TRBV4-1 and TRBJ1-3; possibly TRBD1 for D (5 bases). The CDR3 sequence is 17 residues long. The germline gives CDR1 MGHRA, CDR2 YSYEKL. V lost 3 bases to trimming and J lost 0 bases, with 15 bases between them.

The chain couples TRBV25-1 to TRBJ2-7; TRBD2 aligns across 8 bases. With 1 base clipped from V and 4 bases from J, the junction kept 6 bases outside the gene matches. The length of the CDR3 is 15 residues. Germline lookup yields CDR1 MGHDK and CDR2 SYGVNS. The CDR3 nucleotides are TGTGCCAGCAGTGAATCGGACGGGAGGGGGTACGAGCAGTACTTC. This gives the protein CASSESDGRGYEQYF.

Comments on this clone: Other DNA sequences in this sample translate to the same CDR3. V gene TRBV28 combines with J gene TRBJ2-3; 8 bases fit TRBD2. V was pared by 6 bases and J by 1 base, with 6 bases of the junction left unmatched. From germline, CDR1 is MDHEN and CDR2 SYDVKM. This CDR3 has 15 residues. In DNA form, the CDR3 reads TGTGCCAGCAGCTTCCCAGCGGGAGGCACAGATACGCAGTATTTT. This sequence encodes CASSFPAGGTDTQYF.

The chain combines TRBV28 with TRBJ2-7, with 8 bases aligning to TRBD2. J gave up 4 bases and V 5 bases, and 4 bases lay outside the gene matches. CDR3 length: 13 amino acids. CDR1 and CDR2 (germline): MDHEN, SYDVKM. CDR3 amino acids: CASSTGGPYEQYF. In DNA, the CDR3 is TGTGCCAGCAGTACGGGAGGGCCATACGAGCAGTACTTC.

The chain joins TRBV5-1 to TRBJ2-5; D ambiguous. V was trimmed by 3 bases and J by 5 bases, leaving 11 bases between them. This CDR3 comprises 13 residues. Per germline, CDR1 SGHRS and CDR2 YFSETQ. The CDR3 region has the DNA TGCGCCAGCAGCTGGAGCCCCGGGGAGACCCAGTACTTC. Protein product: CASSWSPGETQYF.